A selection of T cell receptor beta chains follows, all from one sample in a study of blood T cell repertoires in COVID-19. Method: immunoSEQ multiplex PCR; TCRdb's copy keeps in-frame clones and lacks some. Of around 470,000 clones listed, roughly 88% are singletons. Material for sequencing was PBMCs or T cells enriched from blood (not recorded which). The receptors were sampled from a man aged 18 to 30 who had recovered from COVID-19. Both conserved end residues are part of each CDR3. D genes are given only for firm matches. Clone size, where shown, is once, few, many, or a class for clones that have expanded.

DNA: TGCAGCGTTGAAGGGGACAGGGGATTCACAGATACGCAGTATTTT; CDR3: CSVEGDRGFTDTQYF; D: TRBD1; V: TRBV29-1; size: -; J: TRBJ2-3
DNA: TGTGCCACCAGTGATTTAGGGAGCGGGACCCAAGAGACCCAGTACTTC; CDR3: CATSDLGSGTQETQYF; D: TRBD2; V: TRBV24-1; size: -; J: TRBJ2-5
DNA: TGTGCCAGCCGAACAGTAGAAGGGAACACTGAAGCTTTCTTT; CDR3: CASRTVEGNTEAFF; D: -; V: TRBV6-4; size: -; J: TRBJ1-1
DNA: TGTGCTAGTGGTTTAGGCAGCAGGGTCGAGACCCAGTACTTC; CDR3: CASGLGSRVETQYF; D: -; V: TRBV12-5; size: -; J: TRBJ2-5
DNA: TGCGCCAGCATAGTAAGACAGGGGCTAGGTCAGCCCCAGCATTTT; CDR3: CASIVRQGLGQPQHF; D: TRBD1; V: TRBV10-1; size: once; J: TRBJ1-5
DNA: TGTGCCAGCAGCTTGACTAGCGGAGCGAACACCGGGGAGCTGTTTTTT; CDR3: CASSLTSGANTGELFF; D: TRBD2; V: TRBV7-3; size: -; J: TRBJ2-2
DNA: TGTGCCAGCAGTGATGGCCCATACCGCCCCACAGATACGCAGTATTTT; CDR3: CASSDGPYRPTDTQYF; D: -; V: TRBV2; size: -; J: TRBJ2-3
DNA: TGTGCCAGGTCACCCGGTCACAGGGGGCTTTGCGTACGTAATTCACCCCTCCACTTT; CDR3: CARSPGHRGLCVRNSPLHF; D: TRBD1; V: TRBV27; size: once; J: TRBJ1-6
DNA: TGTGCCAGCATCCCGGACAGATATAGCAATCAGCCCCAGCATTTT; CDR3: CASIPDRYSNQPQHF; D: -; V: TRBV6-5; size: -; J: TRBJ1-5
DNA: TGTGCCAGCAGCCACGACAGGGGAGGCTATGGCTACACCTTC; CDR3: CASSHDRGGYGYTF; D: TRBD1; V: TRBV27; size: -; J: TRBJ1-2
DNA: TGTGCCAGCAGCTTCAGGGGTCCCTACGAGCAGTACTTC; CDR3: CASSFRGPYEQYF; D: -; V: TRBV5-8; size: -; J: TRBJ2-7
DNA: TGTGCCAGCAGCCGCAGGACTCCATATGGGGGGGAGCTGTTTTTT; CDR3: CASSRRTPYGGELFF; D: -; V: TRBV7-9; size: -; J: TRBJ2-2
DNA: TGTGCCAGCAGTCAGGGGCAGCCCCAGCATTTT; CDR3: CASSQGQPQHF; D: -; V: TRBV2; size: few; J: TRBJ1-5
DNA: TGCGCCAGCAGCCAAGGCGAGGCGAGCAATCAGCCCCAGCATTTT; CDR3: CASSQGEASNQPQHF; D: -; V: TRBV4-1; size: -; J: TRBJ1-5
DNA: TGTGCCTGGAGGCAACAGGTTCACACTGAAGCTTTCTTT; CDR3: CAWRQQVHTEAFF; D: -; V: TRBV30; size: few; J: TRBJ1-1
DNA: TGTGCCAGCAGCTCGGAACGGGACAGTCAACCCTATGGCTACACCTTC; CDR3: CASSSERDSQPYGYTF; D: TRBD1; V: TRBV5-4; size: -; J: TRBJ1-2
DNA: TGTGCCAGCAGTCTCCTAACAGGGGGCATCTATGGCTACACCTTC; CDR3: CASSLLTGGIYGYTF; D: TRBD1; V: TRBV27; size: -; J: TRBJ1-2
DNA: TGTGCCAGCTCACCACGGAACGGAGGGTCTGGAAACACCATATATTTT; CDR3: CASSPRNGGSGNTIYF; D: -; V: TRBV18; size: -; J: TRBJ1-3
DNA: TGTGCCAGCAGTGGCGTCCCTAGCGGACTCTTCACAGATACGCAGTATTTT; CDR3: CASSGVPSGLFTDTQYF; D: TRBD2; V: TRBV2; size: -; J: TRBJ2-3
DNA: TGTGCCAGCTCACCAAGCACAGGGCCCTACGAGCAGTACTTC; CDR3: CASSPSTGPYEQYF; D: -; V: TRBV18; size: -; J: TRBJ2-7
DNA: TGTGCCAGCAGCCAACTGGGGGCCAACCCAACGTACGAGCAGTACTTC; CDR3: CASSQLGANPTYEQYF; D: -; V: TRBV4-2; size: -; J: TRBJ2-7
DNA: TGTGCCAGCAGTTTTGAGGGCAACCACAATCAGCCCCAGCATTTT; CDR3: CASSFEGNHNQPQHF; D: -; V: TRBV27; size: -; J: TRBJ1-5
DNA: TGTGCCAGCAGCCGACAGGGCTTTAACACTGAAGCTTTCTTT; CDR3: CASSRQGFNTEAFF; D: TRBD1; V: TRBV28; size: -; J: TRBJ1-1
DNA: TGTGCCACCAGCAGAGATCTTGGGCAGACACCCTACAATGAGCAGTTCTTC; CDR3: CATSRDLGQTPYNEQFF; D: -; V: TRBV15; size: -; J: TRBJ2-1
DNA: TGCGCCAGCAGCTTGAAGGGGAGCACAGATACGCAGTATTTT; CDR3: CASSLKGSTDTQYF; D: -; V: TRBV5-1; size: -; J: TRBJ2-3
DNA: TGTGCCAGCAGCTTGGCACTAGCGGGTTACAATGAGCAGTTCTTC; CDR3: CASSLALAGYNEQFF; D: TRBD2; V: TRBV5-5; size: -; J: TRBJ2-1
DNA: TGTGCCAGCAGTGAAGCGCGAGTGCCAGGGAATGGCTACACCTTC; CDR3: CASSEARVPGNGYTF; D: -; V: TRBV2; size: few; J: TRBJ1-2
DNA: TGTGCCAGCAGTTTCCGAAGCCGGTTTGAAGCTTTCTTT; CDR3: CASSFRSRFEAFF; D: -; V: TRBV6-2/TRBV6-3; size: -; J: TRBJ1-1
DNA: TGTGCCAGCAGTTTGGCAGGGATCTATGGCTACACCTTC; CDR3: CASSLAGIYGYTF; D: -; V: TRBV28; size: -; J: TRBJ1-2
DNA: TGTGCCAGCAGTCTGGGGGGATGGACAGGTGGGAGCACTGAAGCTTTCTTT; CDR3: CASSLGGWTGGSTEAFF; D: TRBD1; V: TRBV5-4; size: -; J: TRBJ1-1
DNA: TGTGCCAGCAGTCCCTGGAGGGAGGGCTATGGCTACACCTTC; CDR3: CASSPWREGYGYTF; D: -; V: TRBV28; size: -; J: TRBJ1-2
DNA: TGTGCCAGCAGCTTAAGGACTAGGAACAATGAGCAGTTCTTC; CDR3: CASSLRTRNNEQFF; D: TRBD2; V: TRBV7-8; size: -; J: TRBJ2-1
DNA: TGCGCCAGCAGCCAAGGAACCCAACCCGGTGAGCAGTACTTC; CDR3: CASSQGTQPGEQYF; D: -; V: TRBV4-1; size: -; J: TRBJ2-7
DNA: TGTGCCTGGAGTTCCCCACAGCCTCTCTTCTCTGGGGCCAACGTCCTGACTTTC; CDR3: CAWSSPQPLFSGANVLTF; D: -; V: TRBV30; size: -; J: TRBJ2-6
DNA: TGTGCCAGCAGATTACTGGACAGGACCTATGGCTACACCTTC; CDR3: CASRLLDRTYGYTF; D: TRBD1; V: TRBV28; size: -; J: TRBJ1-2
DNA: TGTGCCAGCAGCCCCGGACTAGCGCCTTACAATGAGCAGTTCTTC; CDR3: CASSPGLAPYNEQFF; D: TRBD2; V: TRBV27; size: -; J: TRBJ2-1
DNA: TGCGCCAGCAGCTTGGGAGGGCTGGGGTACGAGCAGTACTTC; CDR3: CASSLGGLGYEQYF; D: -; V: TRBV5-1; size: -; J: TRBJ2-7
DNA: TGTGCCAGCAGCGTCACTCCTGGTAATGAGCAGTTCTTC; CDR3: CASSVTPGNEQFF; D: -; V: TRBV9; size: -; J: TRBJ2-1
DNA: TGTGCCAGCAGTTCCCAGGGGGAGGTAGATCAGCCCCAGCATTTT; CDR3: CASSSQGEVDQPQHF; D: TRBD1; V: TRBV27; size: -; J: TRBJ1-5
DNA: TGTGCCAGCAGCCCTACCTCAGGAACAGATACGCAGTATTTT; CDR3: CASSPTSGTDTQYF; D: -; V: TRBV7-3; size: -; J: TRBJ2-3
DNA: TGCGCCAGCAGCTTGGAGGGGGATGAGCAGTTCTTC; CDR3: CASSLEGDEQFF; D: -; V: TRBV5-1; size: -; J: TRBJ2-1
DNA: TGTGCCAGCAGCTTCTCCGGGAGCGAAAAACTGTTTTTT; CDR3: CASSFSGSEKLFF; D: -; V: TRBV11-2; size: few; J: TRBJ1-4
DNA: TGTGCCAGCAGCGCAACGACAGGGGTCGGTGGAAACACCATATATTTT; CDR3: CASSATTGVGGNTIYF; D: TRBD1; V: TRBV11-3; size: -; J: TRBJ1-3
DNA: TGTGCCAGCAGCTTGTTACGGGTGAACACTGAAGCTTTCTTT; CDR3: CASSLLRVNTEAFF; D: -; V: TRBV5-5; size: -; J: TRBJ1-1
DNA: TGTGCCAGCAGCCAAGATCCCTTTTGGAGGAACACTGAAGCTTTCTTT; CDR3: CASSQDPFWRNTEAFF; D: -; V: TRBV3-1/TRBV3-2; size: -; J: TRBJ1-1
DNA: TGCGCCAGCGTCGACAGGGGGCCTGAAAAACTGTTTTTT; CDR3: CASVDRGPEKLFF; D: TRBD1; V: TRBV10-1; size: -; J: TRBJ1-4
DNA: TGTGCCAGCAGCTTAGGAGTAGGGGGTGCCAGAAACACCATATATTTT; CDR3: CASSLGVGGARNTIYF; D: -; V: TRBV11-2; size: -; J: TRBJ1-3
DNA: TGTGCCATCAGTGAGACTAGCGGGAGTCGGAATGAGCAGTTCTTC; CDR3: CAISETSGSRNEQFF; D: TRBD2; V: TRBV10-3; size: -; J: TRBJ2-1
DNA: TGTGCCAGCAGAGCTGGGGGGGGAGGTGGCTACACCTTC; CDR3: CASRAGGGGGYTF; D: -; V: TRBV12-3/TRBV12-4; size: -; J: TRBJ1-2
DNA: TGTGCCAGCACCGGAACCGGACACCCGAACACTGAAGCTTTCTTT; CDR3: CASTGTGHPNTEAFF; D: -; V: TRBV6-5; size: few; J: TRBJ1-1
DNA: TGTGCCAGCAGTCCGAGGGGGCCGAGCAATCAGCCCCAGCATTTT; CDR3: CASSPRGPSNQPQHF; D: TRBD1; V: TRBV28; size: -; J: TRBJ1-5
DNA: TGTGCCAGCCGTATTATTAATTCACCCCTCCACTTT; CDR3: CASRIINSPLHF; D: -; V: TRBV12-3/TRBV12-4; size: -; J: TRBJ1-6
DNA: TGTGCCAGCAGCTTACGGGTGGGCACTGAAGCTTTCTTT; CDR3: CASSLRVGTEAFF; D: -; V: TRBV7-9; size: -; J: TRBJ1-1
DNA: TGTGCCAGCAGCCAAGTACTAGATTACACCGGGGAGCTGTTTTTT; CDR3: CASSQVLDYTGELFF; D: -; V: TRBV3-1/TRBV3-2; size: -; J: TRBJ2-2
DNA: TGCGCCAGCAGCCAAGGGACTTACCAAGAGACCCAGTACTTC; CDR3: CASSQGTYQETQYF; D: -; V: TRBV4-1; size: -; J: TRBJ2-5
DNA: TGCAGCGTTGTTAGGAACACCGGGGAGCTGTTTTTT; CDR3: CSVVRNTGELFF; D: -; V: TRBV29-1; size: -; J: TRBJ2-2
DNA: TGCAGTGCCGCCGGTAGCACCGAGCAGTACTTC; CDR3: CSAAGSTEQYF; D: -; V: TRBV20-1; size: -; J: TRBJ2-7